The present entry profiles one T cell receptor (beta chain) with its context. As yet, its antigen is unknown. The sample comes from a study of cytomegalovirus exposure and HLA in healthy donors. Primers for the PCR totalled 60 Vbeta and 13 Jbeta. Here immunoSEQ multiplex PCR was the method, and the copy in TCRdb shows in-frame clones only, minus some. The sample lists 140,000 to 150,000 clones; approximately 72% were seen once. Germline loops: CDR1 MNHEY, CDR2 SVGAGI. This CDR3 has 15 amino acids. The V gene end was trimmed by 6 bases and the J gene end by 2 bases; junction bases not matched to a gene: 10. Regarding the study as a whole: The classifier was said to identify cytomegalovirus status with high specificity and sensitivity. V- and J-gene trimming of TCR beta was linked (in a later analysis) to a missense DCLRE1C variant. Indistinguishable V segments such as TRBV6-2 and TRBV6-3 were excluded. The study listed some 160 cytomegalovirus-associated TCR beta chains.

The chain couples TRBV6-5 to TRBJ2-7, with 7 bases aligning to TRBD1. The TCR comes from an older woman in good health and CMV-seronegative. The sequenced sample was PBMCs. The CDR3 reads CASSRTRQGPYEQYF. DNA for the CDR3: TGTGCCAGCAGCCGCACGCGACAGGGTCCCTACGAGCAGTACTTC.